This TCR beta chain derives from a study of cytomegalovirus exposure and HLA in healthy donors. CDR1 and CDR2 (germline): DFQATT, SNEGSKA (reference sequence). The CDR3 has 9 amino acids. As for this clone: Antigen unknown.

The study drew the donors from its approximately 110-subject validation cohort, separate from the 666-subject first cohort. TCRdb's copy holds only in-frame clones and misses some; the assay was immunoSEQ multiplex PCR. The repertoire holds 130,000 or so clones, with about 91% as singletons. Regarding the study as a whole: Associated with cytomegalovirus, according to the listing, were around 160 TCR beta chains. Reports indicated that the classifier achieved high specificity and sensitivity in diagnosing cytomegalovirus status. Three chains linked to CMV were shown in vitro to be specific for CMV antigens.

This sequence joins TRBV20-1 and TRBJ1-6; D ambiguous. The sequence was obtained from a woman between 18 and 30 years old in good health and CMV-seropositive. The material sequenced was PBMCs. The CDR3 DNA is TGCGGAGAGAATTCACCCCTCCACTTT. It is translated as CGENSPLHF.